The 28 T cell receptor beta chains in this list originate from one sample, sequenced in a study of cytomegalovirus exposure and HLA in healthy donors. 60 Vbeta and 13 Jbeta primers were used in PCR. Clones were read by immunoSEQ multiplex PCR, and TCRdb kept only the in-frame ones, dropping some. This sample has some 150,000 clones, with approximately 78% found just once. What was sequenced was PBMCs. The receptors were sampled from a man aged 35 to 55 in good health and CMV-seropositive.

This clone occurred a few times. The CDR3 loop is CASSHERDRGSSEQFF. Here the CDR3 DNA reads TGCGCCAGCAGCCACGAAAGAGACCGGGGTTCGAGTGAGCAGTTCTTC. This chain links TRBV4-3 with TRBJ2-1, with D perhaps matching TRBD2 (5 bases). The CDR3 is made up of 16 amino acids. The germline CDR1 and CDR2 sequences are LGHNA and YSLEER. Trimming removed 3 bases at V and 9 bases at J, with 21 bases between.

The V and J genes are TRBV6-5 and TRBJ1-1; tentative D call: TRBD1 (6 bases). Trimming took 6 bases from V and 2 from J, leaving 13 bases between them. The CDR3 covers 14 residues. Germline CDR1 and CDR2: MNHEY and SVGAGI. CDR3 DNA: TGTGCCAGCAGCAAAGACAGGACCAACACTGAAGCTTTCTTT. This codes for CASSKDRTNTEAFF.

This clone was detected only once. The genes are TRBV27 and TRBJ1-2; 11 nucleotides line up with TRBD1. Germline V gene sequence: CDR1 MNHEY, CDR2 SMNVEV (reference sequence). Trimming at V came to 1 base and at J to 2 bases, leaving 9 bases not matched to a gene. The CDR3 is 18 amino acids. The chain's CDR3 is CASSLYRGGTGGNYGYTF. CDR3 DNA: TGTGCCAGCAGTTTATACCGGGGGGGGACAGGGGGGAACTATGGCTACACCTTC.

The rearrangement uses TRBV9 and TRBJ1-3; 9 bases fit TRBD1. Germline values: CDR1 SGDLS, CDR2 YYNGEE. There are 13 residues in the CDR3. The junction had 6 bases not matched to a gene; V was cut back by 3 bases and J by 11 bases. The CDR3 bases are TGTGCCAGCAGCGGGGGGACAGGGTCAGCCATATATTTT. Its translation is CASSGGTGSAIYF.

This clone came up a few times. This chain's CDR3 is CASSLEGLATYNEQFF. The DNA of the CDR3 is TGCGCCAGCAGCTTGGAGGGACTAGCGACCTACAATGAGCAGTTCTTC. This chain joins TRBV5-1 and TRBJ2-1; 10 nucleotides align to TRBD2. Germline V CDR1 and CDR2: SGHRS, YFSETQ. With 0 bases clipped from V and 2 bases from J, the junction kept 2 bases outside the gene matches. This CDR3 has 16 amino acids. Supplemented by reference TRBV5-1 and TRBJ2-1, the full variable domain reads KAGVTQTPRYLIKTRGQQVTLSCSPISGHRSVSWYQQTPGQGLQFLFEYFSETQRNKGNFPGRFSGRQFSNSRSEMNVSTLELGDSALYLCASSLEGLATYNEQFFGPGTRLTVL.

The rearrangement joins TRBV5-8 to TRBJ1-2; TRBD1 matches 9 bases. Germline V gene data show CDR1 as SGHTS and CDR2 as YDEGEE. This CDR3 has 13 residues. Trimming took 4 bases from V and 6 from J; bases not matched to a gene: 4. Written as DNA, the CDR3 is TGTGCCAGCAGCGACAGGGGGTCGAATGGCTACACCTTC. Its translation: CASSDRGSNGYTF.

For the CDR3, the DNA is TGTGCCAGCAGCAAAGCGGGAGCCTACGAGCAGTACTTC. Its protein is CASSKAGAYEQYF. This chain uses TRBV21-1 with TRBJ2-7; no check of the table's D call, TRBD2, against the DNA was made. TRBV21-1 constitutes a pseudogene. The CDR3 is 13 amino acids.

This sequence joins TRBV19 and TRBJ1-4; 10 nucleotides agree with TRBD1. This CDR3 spans 15 amino acids. V was clipped by 4 bases and J by 4 bases; unmatched bases: 3. CDR1 LNHDA and CDR2 SQIVND come from the germline V gene (reference sequence). In nucleotides, the CDR3 is TGTGCCAGTAGTACCCGGACAGGGGGTAATGAAAAACTGTTTTTT. Translating gives CASSTRTGGNEKLFF.

The chain employs TRBV9 and TRBJ2-1; TRBD1 is a possible D gene (6 bases). Trimming removed 3 bases from V and 2 bases from J, with 12 bases in between. The CDR3 loop spans 15 amino acids. CDR1 and CDR2 from the germline V gene are SGDLS and YYNGEE. CDR3: CASSATGTPYNEQFF. Written as DNA, the CDR3 is TGTGCCAGCAGCGCGACCGGGACACCCTACAATGAGCAGTTCTTC.

The chain is built from TRBV4-1 and TRBJ2-5, with TRBD1 as a possible D gene (6 bases). Germline V CDR1 and CDR2: MGHRA, YSYEKL. Trimming took 4 bases from V and 5 from J, leaving 20 bases between them. The CDR3 covers 16 residues. The CDR3 reads CASSPDPTGLRETQYF. The CDR3 bases are TGCGCCAGCAGCCCTGACCCGACAGGCCTGAGGGAGACCCAGTACTTC.

CDR3 bases: TGTGCCACAAGACAGGGGGCAACCTATGGCTACACCTTC. Residues: CATRQGATYGYTF. The chain uses TRBV5-4 and TRBJ1-2; the match to TRBD1 covers 10 bases. Germline lookup yields CDR1 SGHNT and CDR2 YYREEE (reference sequence). The CDR3 is made up of 13 amino acids. V gave up 9 bases and J gave up 4 bases; unmatched junction bases: 6.

This clone was recorded a few times. The chain joins TRBV6-5 to TRBJ1-3, with unresolved D. This CDR3 spans 16 amino acids. The germline CDR1 and CDR2 sequences are MNHEY and SVGAGI. The V end lost 0 bases, the J end lost 0 bases, and 9 bases lay between the germline ends. The CDR3, as DNA: TGTGCCAGCAGTTACTCCCGGGAATACTCTGGAAACACCATATATTTT. This translates into CASSYSREYSGNTIYF.

The chain joins TRBV6-4 to TRBJ1-4; TRBD1 matches 11 bases. The CDR3 sequence is 13 residues long. Germline trimming cut 6 bases from V and 8 bases from J; bases unmatched to any gene: 2. Per the germline V gene, CDR1 is MRHNA and CDR2 is SNTAGT. CDR3 sequence reads: CASSRDRGEKLFF. Here the CDR3 DNA reads TGTGCCAGCAGCCGGGACAGGGGGGAAAAACTGTTTTTT.

The chain uses TRBV7-9 and TRBJ1-2, with D tentatively TRBD1 (5 bases). Germline V CDR1 and CDR2: SEHNR, FQNEAQ (reference sequence). V was trimmed by 7 bases and J by 5 bases, leaving 14 bases between them. This CDR3 region has 13 residues. This CDR3 reads CASNPRAEYGYTF. DNA of the CDR3: TGTGCCAGCAACCCCAGGGCGGAGTATGGCTACACCTTC.

The J gene is TRBJ1-1, the V gene TRBV7-9; no definite D call. The CDR3 has 16 residues. Looked up from germline, CDR1 is SEHNR and CDR2 is FQNEAQ (reference sequence). V lost 5 bases and J 1 base, leaving 17 bases between the germline ends. This chain's CDR3 is CASSPSSHAGNTEAFF. CDR3 in DNA: TGTGCCAGCAGCCCTTCCTCTCACGCAGGGAACACTGAAGCTTTCTTT.

The CDR3 coding sequence is TGTGCCAGCAGTTTCACAGCACCCTACGAGCAGTACTTC. The encoded protein is CASSFTAPYEQYF. The chain carries TRBV28 and TRBJ2-7, with D hard to call. The germline V gene encodes CDR1 MDHEN and CDR2 SYDVKM. V dropped 3 bases and J dropped 2 bases, with 8 bases sitting between them. CDR3 length: 13 residues. Full variable domain (missing parts from reference TRBV28 and TRBJ2-7): DVKVTQSSRYLVKRTGEKVFLECVQDMDHENMFWYRQDPGLGLRLIYFSYDVKMKEKGDIPEGYSVSREKKERFSLILESASTNQTSMYLCASSFTAPYEQYFGPGTRLTVT.

The V call is TRBV19, the J call TRBJ1-2; D gene unclear. This CDR3 comprises 12 residues. Trimming cost V 5 bases and J 8 bases, with 12 bases left between them. CDR1 is LNHDA and CDR2 is SQIVND in the germline V gene (reference sequence). The CDR3 DNA is TGTGCCAGTAGTCTGGCGGGGTCGGGCTACACCTTC. Protein: CASSLAGSGYTF.

The chain links TRBV19 to TRBJ2-4; no definite D call. Germline V CDR1 and CDR2: LNHDA, SQIVND (reference sequence). CDR3 size: 13 residues. V gave up 5 bases and J gave up 5 bases, with 10 bases separating them. The DNA for the CDR3 is TGTGCCAGTAGTCTGTGGAGTGAAAACATTCAGTACTTC. Translation gives CASSLWSENIQYF.

This clone was recorded once. The chain recombines TRBV27 with TRBJ2-7; TRBD1 agrees at 8 bases. CDR1 and CDR2 from the germline V gene are MNHEY and SMNVEV (reference sequence). This CDR3 comprises 15 residues. V gave up 2 bases and J gave up 4 bases; unmatched junction bases: 7. CDR3 nucleotide sequence: TGTGCCAGCAGTTTACAGGGGGCGCAGAGATACGAGCAGTACTTC. Its translation: CASSLQGAQRYEQYF.

The chain has TRBV15 and TRBJ1-4; D gene unclear. The V end lost 1 base, the J end lost 8 bases, and 14 bases lay between the germline ends. The CDR3 contains 15 residues. The germline CDR1 and CDR2 sequences are LNHNV and YYDKDF (reference sequence). CDR3 loop: CATSRVNAIWEKLFF. In DNA form, the CDR3 reads TGTGCCACCAGCAGAGTCAACGCGATATGGGAAAAACTGTTTTTT.

This sequence joins TRBV27 and TRBJ1-6; 12 nucleotides agree with TRBD1. The V segment lost 5 bases and the J segment 10 bases; nucleotides outside the gene matches: 6. The CDR3 sequence is 15 residues long. The germline V gene has CDR1 MNHEY and CDR2 SMNVEV (reference sequence). CDR3 protein: CASSASGTGGSPLHF. DNA of the CDR3: TGTGCCAGCAGTGCGTCCGGGACAGGGGGCTCACCCCTCCACTTT.

This clone was found once. The rearrangement uses TRBV7-9 and TRBJ2-5; a possible D gene is TRBD2 (5 bases). Trimming pared 5 bases from V and 5 bases from J, leaving 21 bases between. Germline loops: CDR1 SEHNR, CDR2 FQNEAQ (reference sequence). There are 16 residues in the CDR3. CDR3 nucleotides: TGTGCCAGCAGCCCCCCGAGAACTATCGGCGGGGAGACCCAGTACTTC. This codes for CASSPPRTIGGETQYF.

The rearrangement uses TRBV7-2 and TRBJ1-1; D is perhaps TRBD1 (6 bases). The CDR3 extends over 18 amino acids. Germline V CDR1 and CDR2: SGHTA, FQGNSA. V shed 5 bases and J shed 0 bases, with 22 bases lying between them. The CDR3 protein is CASSRAGGGGRLNTEAFF. CDR3 bases: TGTGCCAGCAGCCGAGCTGGGGGGGGCGGTAGACTGAACACTGAAGCTTTCTTT.

The CDR3 DNA reads as TGTGCCAGCCAAGGGGGTAATAGCAATCAGCCCCAGCATTTT. Translated: CASQGGNSNQPQHF. The J gene is TRBJ1-5, the V gene TRBV7-9, with a possible D match to TRBD1 (6 bases). Germline CDR1 is SEHNR and CDR2 is FQNEAQ (reference sequence). V was shortened by 8 bases and J by 0 bases, with 11 bases between the two germline ends. The CDR3 totals 14 residues. Supplemented by reference TRBV7-9 and TRBJ1-5, the full variable domain reads DTGVSQNPRHKITKRGQNVTFRCDPISEHNRLYWYRQTLGQGPEFLTYFQNEAQLEKSRLLSDRFSAERPKGSFSTLEIQRTEQGDSAMYLCASQGGNSNQPQHFGDGTRLSIL.

The chain combines TRBV5-1 with TRBJ2-7; D is perhaps TRBD2 (5 bases). Germline V gives CDR1 SGHRS, CDR2 YFSETQ. The CDR3 spans 16 residues. V was shortened by 0 bases and J by 0 bases, with 13 bases between the two germline ends. CDR3 in amino acids: CASSLGRVGSSYEQYF. For the CDR3, the DNA is TGCGCCAGCAGCTTGGGAAGGGTAGGGAGCTCCTACGAGCAGTACTTC.

This chain joins TRBV4-1 and TRBJ1-6; D is undetermined. V was cut by 4 bases and J by 6 bases, with 16 bases left in between. Germline values: CDR1 MGHRA, CDR2 YSYEKL. The CDR3 totals 16 residues. The DNA for the CDR3 is TGCGCCAGCAGCCGCCCGAGGGTGGATCGTAATTCACCCCTCCACTTT. This sequence encodes CASSRPRVDRNSPLHF.

The V call is TRBV5-1, the J call TRBJ2-3; TRBD2 might be the D (5 bases). Trimming removed 0 bases at V and 4 bases at J, with 15 bases between. Germline lookup yields CDR1 SGHRS and CDR2 YFSETQ. The CDR3 spans 16 residues. In DNA form, the CDR3 reads TGCGCCAGCAGCTTGGGTTCCGGGAATAGGGCAGATACGCAGTATTTT. Translation: CASSLGSGNRADTQYF.

This clone was observed a few times. V usage is TRBV4-1 and J usage is TRBJ1-3; TRBD1 aligns across 10 bases. CDR1 and CDR2 (germline): MGHRA, YSYEKL. Germline trimming cut 4 bases from V and 2 bases from J; bases unmatched to any gene: 8. The CDR3 has 17 residues. The CDR3 loop reads CASSPRDRGSPGNTIYF. CDR3 nucleotide sequence: TGCGCCAGCAGCCCCCGGGACAGGGGAAGTCCTGGAAACACCATATATTTT.